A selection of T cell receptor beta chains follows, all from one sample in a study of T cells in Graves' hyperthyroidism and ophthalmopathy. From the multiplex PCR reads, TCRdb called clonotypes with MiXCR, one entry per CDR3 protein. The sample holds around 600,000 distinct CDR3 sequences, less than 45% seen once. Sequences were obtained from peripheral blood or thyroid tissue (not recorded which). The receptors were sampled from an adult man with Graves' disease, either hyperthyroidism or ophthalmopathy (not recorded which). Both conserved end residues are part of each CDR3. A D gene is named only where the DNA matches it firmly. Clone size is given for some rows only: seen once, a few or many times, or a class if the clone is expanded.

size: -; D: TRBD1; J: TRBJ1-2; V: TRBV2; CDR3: CASSVPTGAYGYTF; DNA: TGTGCCAGCAGTGTCCCTACAGGGGCTTATGGCTACACCTTC
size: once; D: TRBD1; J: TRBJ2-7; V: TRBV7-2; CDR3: CASSSTTGFHEQYF; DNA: TGTGCCAGCAGCTCAACGACAGGGTTCCACGAGCAGTACTTC
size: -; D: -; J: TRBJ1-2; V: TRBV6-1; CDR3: CASRGGVGGYTF; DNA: TGTGCCAGCAGGGGAGGGGTTGGTGGCTACACCTTC
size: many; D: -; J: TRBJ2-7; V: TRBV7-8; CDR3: CASSNRQRPLTLEQYF; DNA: TGTGCCAGCAGCAACCGACAGCGGCCCTTGACCCTCGAGCAGTACTTC
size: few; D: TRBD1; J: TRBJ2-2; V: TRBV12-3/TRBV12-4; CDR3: CASRGDRGRGTGELFF; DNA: TGTGCCAGCAGGGGCGACAGGGGCCGCGGCACCGGGGAGCTGTTTTTT
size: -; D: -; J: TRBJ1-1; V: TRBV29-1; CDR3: CSVGSAWDTEAFF; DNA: TGCAGCGTTGGGTCAGCATGGGACACTGAAGCTTTCTTT
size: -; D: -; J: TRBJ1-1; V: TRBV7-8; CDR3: CASSQMELDEAFF; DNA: TGCGCCAGCAGCCAGATGGAATTAGATGAAGCTTTCTTT
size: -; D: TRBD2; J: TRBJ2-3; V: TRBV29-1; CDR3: CSGGGGGPSTDTQYF; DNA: TGCAGCGGAGGAGGCGGGGGGCCTAGCACAGATACGCAGTATTTT
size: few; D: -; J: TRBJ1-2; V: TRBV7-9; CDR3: CASSFEGNYGYTF; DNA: TGTGCCAGCAGTTTCGAAGGGAACTATGGCTACACCTTC
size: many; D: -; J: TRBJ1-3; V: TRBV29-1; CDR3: CSAHSGNTIYF; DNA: TGCAGCGCTCACAGTGGAAACACCATATATTTT
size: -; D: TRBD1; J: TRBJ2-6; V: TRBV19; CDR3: CASSLGTGAGANVLTF; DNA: TGTGCCAGTAGTCTTGGGACAGGGGCTGGGGCCAACGTCCTGACTTTC
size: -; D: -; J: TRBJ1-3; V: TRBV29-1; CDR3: CSSTGSSGNTIYF; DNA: TGCAGCTCCACAGGTTCCTCTGGAAACACCATATATTTT
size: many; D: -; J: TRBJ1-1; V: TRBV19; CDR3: CASSIDRMNTEAFF; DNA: TGTGCCAGTAGTATAGACAGGATGAACACTGAAGCTTTCTTT
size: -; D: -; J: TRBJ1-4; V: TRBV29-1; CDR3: CSVAGPATNEKLFF; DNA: TGCAGCGTTGCGGGCCCAGCAACTAATGAAAAACTGTTTTTT
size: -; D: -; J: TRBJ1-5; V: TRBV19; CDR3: CASSRSLQGNQPQHF; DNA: TGTGCCAGTAGTAGGAGCCTTCAGGGGAATCAGCCCCAGCATTTT
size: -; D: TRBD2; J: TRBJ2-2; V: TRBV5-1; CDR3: CASSLLAGRITGELFF; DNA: TGCGCCAGCAGCTTATTAGCGGGAAGGATCACCGGGGAGCTGTTTTTT
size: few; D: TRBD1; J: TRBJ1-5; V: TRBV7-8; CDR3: CASSPEGQEGNQPQHF; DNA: TGTGCCAGCAGCCCGGAGGGACAGGAGGGCAATCAGCCCCAGCATTTT
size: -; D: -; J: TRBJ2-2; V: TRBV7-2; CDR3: CASSLKSASNTGELFF; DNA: TGTGCCAGCAGCTTAAAGTCTGCCTCGAACACCGGGGAGCTGTTTTTT
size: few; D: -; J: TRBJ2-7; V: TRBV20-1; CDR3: CSVGAHEQYF; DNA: TGCAGTGTGGGGGCCCACGAGCAGTACTTC
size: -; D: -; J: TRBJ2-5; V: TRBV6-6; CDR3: CASSYYRDETQYF; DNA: TGTGCCAGCAGTTACTACAGGGACGAGACCCAGTACTTC
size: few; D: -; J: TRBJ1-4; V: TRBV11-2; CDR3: CASSHTKEGEKLFF; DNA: TGTGCCAGCAGCCACACGAAAGAGGGGGAAAAACTGTTTTTT
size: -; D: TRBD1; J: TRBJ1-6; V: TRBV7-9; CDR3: CASSQLGQPLHF; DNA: TGTGCCAGCAGCCAGTTGGGACAGCCCCTCCACTTT
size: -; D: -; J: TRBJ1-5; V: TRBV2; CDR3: CASSQLDGPNQPQHF; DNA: TGCGCCAGCAGCCAACTGGACGGACCCAATCAGCCCCAGCATTTT
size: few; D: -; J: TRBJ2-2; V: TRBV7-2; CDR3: CAGEQGTGELFF; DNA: TGTGCCGGTGAACAGGGAACCGGGGAGCTGTTTTTT
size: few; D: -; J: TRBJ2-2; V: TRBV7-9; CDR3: CASSSDTNTGELFF; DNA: TGTGCCAGCAGCTCCGACACCAACACCGGGGAGCTGTTTTTT
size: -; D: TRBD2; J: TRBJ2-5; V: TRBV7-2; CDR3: CASSFGGGAGETQYF; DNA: TGTGCCAGCAGCTTCGGCGGGGGGGCCGGGGAGACCCAGTACTTC
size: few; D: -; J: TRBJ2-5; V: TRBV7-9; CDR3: CASSFSGTQETQYF; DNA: TGTGCCAGCAGCTTCTCCGGGACCCAAGAGACCCAGTACTTC
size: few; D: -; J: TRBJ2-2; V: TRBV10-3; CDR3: CAISEQGELFF; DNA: TGTGCCATCAGTGAGCAAGGGGAGCTGTTTTTT
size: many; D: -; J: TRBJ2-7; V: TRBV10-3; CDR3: CAISVPSSYEQYF; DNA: TGTGCCATCAGTGTGCCGAGCTCCTACGAGCAGTACTTC
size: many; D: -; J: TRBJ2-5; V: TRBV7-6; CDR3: CASSSPRTRGTQYF; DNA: TGTGCCAGCAGCTCGCCCAGGACACGGGGGACCCAGTACTTC
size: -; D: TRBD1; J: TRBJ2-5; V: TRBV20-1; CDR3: CSAIQGAGKETQYF; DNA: TGCAGTGCTATACAGGGGGCGGGCAAAGAGACCCAGTACTTC
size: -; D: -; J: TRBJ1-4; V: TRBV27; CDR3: CASSPWATNEKLFF; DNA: TGTGCCAGCAGTCCCTGGGCAACTAATGAAAAACTGTTTTTT
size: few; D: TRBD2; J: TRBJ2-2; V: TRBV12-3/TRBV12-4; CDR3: CASSPAGRTGELFF; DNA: TGTGCCAGCAGTCCAGCGGGGAGAACCGGGGAGCTGTTTTTT
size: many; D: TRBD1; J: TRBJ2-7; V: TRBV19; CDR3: CASRKQGWNEQYF; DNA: TGTGCCAGTCGTAAACAGGGGTGGAACGAGCAGTACTTC
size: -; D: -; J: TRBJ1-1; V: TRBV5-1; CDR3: CASSLEAGATNTEAFF; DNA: TGCGCCAGCAGCTTGGAGGCAGGGGCTACGAACACTGAAGCTTTCTTT
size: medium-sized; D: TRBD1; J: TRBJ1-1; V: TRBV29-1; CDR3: CSVRDRGSLNTEAFF; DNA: TGCAGCGTTAGGGACAGGGGGTCTCTGAACACTGAAGCTTTCTTT
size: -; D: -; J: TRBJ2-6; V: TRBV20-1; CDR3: CSASGGYGANVLTF; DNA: TGCAGTGCTAGTGGGGGATATGGGGCCAACGTCCTGACTTTC